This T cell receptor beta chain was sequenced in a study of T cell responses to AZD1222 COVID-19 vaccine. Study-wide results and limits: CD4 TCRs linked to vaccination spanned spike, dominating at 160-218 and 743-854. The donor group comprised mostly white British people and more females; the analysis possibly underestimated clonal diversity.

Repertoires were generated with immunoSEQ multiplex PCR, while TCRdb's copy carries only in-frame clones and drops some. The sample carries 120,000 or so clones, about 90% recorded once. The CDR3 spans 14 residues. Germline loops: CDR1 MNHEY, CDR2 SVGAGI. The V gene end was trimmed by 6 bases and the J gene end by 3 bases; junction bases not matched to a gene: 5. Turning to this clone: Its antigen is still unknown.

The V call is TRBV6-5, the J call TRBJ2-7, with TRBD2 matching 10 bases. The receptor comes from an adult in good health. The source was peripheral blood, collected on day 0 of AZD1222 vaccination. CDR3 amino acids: CASRLTSGDYEQYF. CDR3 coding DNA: TGTGCCAGCAGGCTCACTAGCGGGGACTACGAGCAGTACTTC.